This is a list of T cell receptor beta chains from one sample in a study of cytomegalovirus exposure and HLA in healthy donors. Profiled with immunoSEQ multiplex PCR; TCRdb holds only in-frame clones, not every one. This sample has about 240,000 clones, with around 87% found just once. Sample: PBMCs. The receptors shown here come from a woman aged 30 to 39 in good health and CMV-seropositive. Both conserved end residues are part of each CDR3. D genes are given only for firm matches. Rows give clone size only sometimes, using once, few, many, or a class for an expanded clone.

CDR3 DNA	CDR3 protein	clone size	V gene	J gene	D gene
TGTGCCAGTAGGGGCCCTTATAGATTCTATGGCTACACCTTC	CASRGPYRFYGYTF	-	TRBV19	TRBJ1-2	-
TGTGCCAGCAGTTGGGGGGGTGGAGAGACCCAGTACTTC	CASSWGGGETQYF	-	TRBV7-9	TRBJ2-5	TRBD2
TGTGCCATCAGTGATCGGACAGTCGACTACTACAATGAGCAGTTCTTC	CAISDRTVDYYNEQFF	-	TRBV10-3	TRBJ2-1	-
TGTGCCAGCTCACCACAAAGCGGGACGGTGAATGAGCAGTTCTTC	CASSPQSGTVNEQFF	-	TRBV18	TRBJ2-1	TRBD2
TGTGCCAGCAGTGAACTTTGGGCAGGGGACGAGCAGTACTTC	CASSELWAGDEQYF	-	TRBV6-1	TRBJ2-7	-
TGCAGCGTCATGGGGCGGTCGAACACCGGGGAGCTGTTTTTT	CSVMGRSNTGELFF	-	TRBV29-1	TRBJ2-2	-
TGTGCCAGTAGTATAGCCCATGGGGGCGTGAACACTGAAGCTTTCTTT	CASSIAHGGVNTEAFF	-	TRBV19	TRBJ1-1	-
TGTGCCAGCAGCCCAGGGACAGGATCCAACTATGGCTACACCTTC	CASSPGTGSNYGYTF	-	TRBV5-6	TRBJ1-2	TRBD1
TGTGCCAGCAGTCTCGGACAGGGCCACACCGGGGAGCTGTTTTTT	CASSLGQGHTGELFF	-	TRBV28	TRBJ2-2	TRBD1
TGCGCCAGCAACCGCCAGGGCTCTGGAAACACCATATATTTT	CASNRQGSGNTIYF	-	TRBV5-1	TRBJ1-3	-
TGTGCCAGCAGCCCCCAGCGGGGAAACTACGAGCAGTACTTC	CASSPQRGNYEQYF	-	TRBV2	TRBJ2-7	TRBD2
TGCGCCAGCAGCCCATCCACACAGGGAAGCGAGCAGTACTTC	CASSPSTQGSEQYF	once	TRBV5-1	TRBJ2-7	-
TGTGCCAGCAGGCAGGGGGAAGACTATGGCTACACCTTC	CASRQGEDYGYTF	few	TRBV6-1	TRBJ1-2	TRBD1
TGTGCCAGCAGTCCCCCAGAGGGTGGCTACACCTTC	CASSPPEGGYTF	-	TRBV28	TRBJ1-2	-
TGCGCCAGCAGCTTCGGACAAACAGCGGGAAGTGCGCGCGAGCAGTACTTC	CASSFGQTAGSAREQYF	-	TRBV5-1	TRBJ2-7	TRBD2
TGTGCCAGCAGTCGGGACAGTACCTATGGCTACACCTTC	CASSRDSTYGYTF	-	TRBV7-2	TRBJ1-2	TRBD1
TGTGCCATCAGCCCCCCTACTAGCGGGAGTTTGGATGAGCAGTTCTTC	CAISPPTSGSLDEQFF	-	TRBV10-3	TRBJ2-1	TRBD2
TGTGCCAGCAGACCTCAGGGAGGAAACACCATATATTTT	CASRPQGGNTIYF	-	TRBV28	TRBJ1-3	-
TGTGCCAGCAGTGAATGGGGACAGAACTACGAGCAGTACTTC	CASSEWGQNYEQYF	-	TRBV2	TRBJ2-7	TRBD1
TGTGCCACCTCCCCGGCGGGTTCCTACAATGAGCAGTTCTTC	CATSPAGSYNEQFF	-	TRBV2	TRBJ2-1	-
TGTGCCAGCACTCCTAGCGGACTCTACTACGAGCAGTACTTC	CASTPSGLYYEQYF	-	TRBV27	TRBJ2-7	TRBD2
TGTGCCAGCAGCCCAAGACAGGGGGGGATATACAATGAGCAGTTCTTC	CASSPRQGGIYNEQFF	-	TRBV9	TRBJ2-1	TRBD1
TGTGCCAGCAGCTCCGGCTCTAGCGGGCTGAATGAGCAGTTCTTC	CASSSGSSGLNEQFF	-	TRBV4-2	TRBJ2-1	TRBD2
TGTGCCAGCAGCCAGGGACAGGGAAGGTTAACCGGGGAGCTGTTTTTT	CASSQGQGRLTGELFF	-	TRBV7-9	TRBJ2-2	TRBD1
TGCAGTGCTAGAGATCTCTATGGCTACACCTTC	CSARDLYGYTF	-	TRBV20-1	TRBJ1-2	-
TGTGCCAGCAGTCGAAGCGGGAGCCCTGGTTACGAGCAGTACTTC	CASSRSGSPGYEQYF	-	TRBV7-8	TRBJ2-7	TRBD2
TGTGCCAGCAGCTTGTTCCCAACAGAAAGCTCCTACGAGCAGTACTTC	CASSLFPTESSYEQYF	-	TRBV5-6	TRBJ2-7	-
TGTGCCAGCAGCAAAGAGGGTCCCTACGAGCAGTACTTC	CASSKEGPYEQYF	-	TRBV7-9	TRBJ2-7	-
TGTGCCAGTAGTTCACAGACAGCCTACTACGAGCAGTACTTC	CASSSQTAYYEQYF	-	TRBV19	TRBJ2-7	-
TGTGCCAGCAGCTCCATGACGGACAGGGGAAACTACGAGCAGTACTTC	CASSSMTDRGNYEQYF	-	TRBV7-2	TRBJ2-7	TRBD1
TGTGCCAGCAGCTTATCAGTACCCACCTATGGCTACACCTTC	CASSLSVPTYGYTF	-	TRBV7-2	TRBJ1-2	-
TGTGCCAGCTCACCAGACAGGGCAATACGGAACGAGCAGTACTTC	CASSPDRAIRNEQYF	-	TRBV18	TRBJ2-7	TRBD1
TGTGCCAGCAGTTTAATTTCTGGGCCGAACACCGGGGAGCTGTTTTTT	CASSLISGPNTGELFF	-	TRBV27	TRBJ2-2	-
TGTGCCAGCCTCTGGGGGCTAGCGGGTGCAGATACGCAGTATTTT	CASLWGLAGADTQYF	many	TRBV6-6	TRBJ2-3	TRBD2
TGTGCCAGCAGCAAAGGGGCCCATAGGACTAGCGGGAGTCAGGGGCGCGAGCAGTACTTC	CASSKGAHRTSGSQGREQYF	-	TRBV21-1	TRBJ2-7	-
TGTGCCAGCAGTGAAGCTCGACTAGCTGTCGAGCAGTACTTC	CASSEARLAVEQYF	-	TRBV2	TRBJ2-7	TRBD2
TGTGCCAGTAGTATTGTTTCAGGGGGCCCCACTGAAGCTTTCTTT	CASSIVSGGPTEAFF	-	TRBV19	TRBJ1-1	TRBD1
TGCAGCGTTGAAGAAAGGACTAGCGGGAGTAGGAATACGCAGTATTTT	CSVEERTSGSRNTQYF	-	TRBV29-1	TRBJ2-3	TRBD2
TGTGCCAGCAGCACAAACAGGGGCTTTACCTACGAGCAGTACTTC	CASSTNRGFTYEQYF	-	TRBV11-2	TRBJ2-7	TRBD1
TGTGCCAGCAGCCAAAACACAGGGGTAAGGACTGAAGCTTTCTTT	CASSQNTGVRTEAFF	-	TRBV14	TRBJ1-1	TRBD1